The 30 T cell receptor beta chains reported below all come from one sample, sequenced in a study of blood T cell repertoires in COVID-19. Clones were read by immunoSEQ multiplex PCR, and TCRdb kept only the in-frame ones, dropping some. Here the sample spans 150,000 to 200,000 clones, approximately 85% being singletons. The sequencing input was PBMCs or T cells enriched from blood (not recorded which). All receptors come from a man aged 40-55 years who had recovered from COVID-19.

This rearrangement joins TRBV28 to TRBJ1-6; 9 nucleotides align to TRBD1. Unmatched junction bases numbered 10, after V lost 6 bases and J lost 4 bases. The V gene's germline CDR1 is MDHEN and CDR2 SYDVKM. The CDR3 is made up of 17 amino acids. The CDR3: CASRPTGTGRYNSPLHF. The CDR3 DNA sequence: TGTGCCAGCAGGCCCACCGGGACAGGGCGATATAATTCACCCCTCCACTTT.

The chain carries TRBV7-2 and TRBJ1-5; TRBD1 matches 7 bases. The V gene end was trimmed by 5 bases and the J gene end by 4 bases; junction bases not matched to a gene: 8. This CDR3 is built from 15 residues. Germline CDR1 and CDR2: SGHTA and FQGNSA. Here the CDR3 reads CASSDLGTANQPQHF. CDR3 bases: TGTGCCAGCAGCGACCTAGGGACAGCTAATCAGCCCCAGCATTTT.

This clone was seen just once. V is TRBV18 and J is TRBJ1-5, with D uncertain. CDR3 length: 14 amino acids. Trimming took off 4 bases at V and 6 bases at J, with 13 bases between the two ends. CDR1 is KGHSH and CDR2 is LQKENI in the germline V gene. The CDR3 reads CASSLDNSVQPQHF. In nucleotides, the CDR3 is TGTGCCAGCTCACTAGACAATTCAGTTCAGCCCCAGCATTTT.

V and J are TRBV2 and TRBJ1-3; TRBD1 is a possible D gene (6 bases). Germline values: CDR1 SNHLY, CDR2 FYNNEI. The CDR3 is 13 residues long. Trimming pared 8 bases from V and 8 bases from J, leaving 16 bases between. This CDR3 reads CASGAQGVDTIYF. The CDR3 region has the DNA TGTGCCAGCGGGGCACAGGGAGTTGACACCATATATTTT.

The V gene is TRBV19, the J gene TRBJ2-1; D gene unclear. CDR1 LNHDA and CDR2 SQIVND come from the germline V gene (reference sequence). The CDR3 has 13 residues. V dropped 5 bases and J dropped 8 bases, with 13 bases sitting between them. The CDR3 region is CASSFLVIDEQFF. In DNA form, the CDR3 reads TGTGCCAGTAGTTTTTTAGTTATAGATGAGCAGTTCTTC.

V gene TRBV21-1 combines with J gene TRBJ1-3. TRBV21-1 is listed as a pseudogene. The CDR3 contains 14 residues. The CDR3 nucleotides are TGTGCCAGCAGCAAAGTTAGAGGGGGAAACACCATATATTTT. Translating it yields CASSKVRGGNTIYF.

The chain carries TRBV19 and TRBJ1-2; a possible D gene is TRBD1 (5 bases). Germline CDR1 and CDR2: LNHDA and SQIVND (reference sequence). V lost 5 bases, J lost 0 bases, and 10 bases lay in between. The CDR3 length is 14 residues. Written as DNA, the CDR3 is TGTGCCAGTAGTGACGGGGGGACTAACTATGGCTACACCTTC. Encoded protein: CASSDGGTNYGYTF.

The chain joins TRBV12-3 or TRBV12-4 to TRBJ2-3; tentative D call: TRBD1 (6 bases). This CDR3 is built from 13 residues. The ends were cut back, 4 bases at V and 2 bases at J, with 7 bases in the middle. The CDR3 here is CASSSGVTDTQYF. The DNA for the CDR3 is TGTGCCAGCAGTTCAGGGGTCACAGATACGCAGTATTTT.

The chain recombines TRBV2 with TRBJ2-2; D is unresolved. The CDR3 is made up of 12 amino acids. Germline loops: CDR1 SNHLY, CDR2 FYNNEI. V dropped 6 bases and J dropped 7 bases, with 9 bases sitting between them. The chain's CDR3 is CASRGGRGELFF. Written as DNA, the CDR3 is TGTGCCAGCAGAGGCGGTCGCGGGGAGCTGTTTTTT.

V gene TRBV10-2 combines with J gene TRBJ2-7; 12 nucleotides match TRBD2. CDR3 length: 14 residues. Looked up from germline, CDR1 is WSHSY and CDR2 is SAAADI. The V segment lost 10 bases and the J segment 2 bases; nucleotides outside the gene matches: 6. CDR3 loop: CAIALAGGTYEQYF. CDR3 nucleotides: TGCGCCATCGCACTAGCGGGAGGCACCTACGAGCAGTACTTC.

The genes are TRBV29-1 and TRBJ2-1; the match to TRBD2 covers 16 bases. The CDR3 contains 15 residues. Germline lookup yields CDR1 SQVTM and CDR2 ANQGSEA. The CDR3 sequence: CSAGLAGGPGNEQFF. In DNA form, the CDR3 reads TGCAGTGCGGGACTAGCGGGAGGGCCGGGTAATGAGCAGTTCTTC.

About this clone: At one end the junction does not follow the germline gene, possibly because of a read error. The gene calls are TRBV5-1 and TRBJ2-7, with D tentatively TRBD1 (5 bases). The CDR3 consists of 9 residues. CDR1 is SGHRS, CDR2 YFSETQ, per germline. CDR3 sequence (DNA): TGCGCCAGTTGGGGCGCCATGGACTTC. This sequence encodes CASWGAMDF.

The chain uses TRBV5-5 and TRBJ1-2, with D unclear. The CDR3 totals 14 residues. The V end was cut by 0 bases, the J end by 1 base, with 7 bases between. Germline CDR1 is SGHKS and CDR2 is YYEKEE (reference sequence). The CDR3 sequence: CASSLDPSNYGYTF. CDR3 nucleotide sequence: TGTGCCAGCAGCTTGGATCCGAGTAACTATGGCTACACCTTC.

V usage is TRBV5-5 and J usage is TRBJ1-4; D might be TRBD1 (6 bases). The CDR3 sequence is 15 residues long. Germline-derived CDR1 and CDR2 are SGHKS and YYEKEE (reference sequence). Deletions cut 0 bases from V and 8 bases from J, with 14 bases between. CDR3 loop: CASSLGPGAREKLFF. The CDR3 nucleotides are TGTGCCAGCAGCTTGGGGCCAGGGGCTCGAGAAAAACTGTTTTTT.

The CDR3 loop is CASSGGVFGETQYF. The CDR3 nucleotides are TGTGCCAGCAGCGGGGGCGTTTTTGGGGAGACCCAGTACTTC. The chain employs TRBV9 and TRBJ2-5, with a tentative D call TRBD1 (5 bases). This CDR3 spans 14 amino acids. The V gene's germline CDR1 is SGDLS and CDR2 YYNGEE. V lost 3 bases and J lost 5, with 14 bases in between.

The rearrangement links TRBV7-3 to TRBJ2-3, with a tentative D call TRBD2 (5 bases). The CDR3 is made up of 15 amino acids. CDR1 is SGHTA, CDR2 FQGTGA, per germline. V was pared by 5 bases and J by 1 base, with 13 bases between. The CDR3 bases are TGTGCCAGCAGCGTACGGGGTCAGGGCACAGATACGCAGTATTTT. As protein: CASSVRGQGTDTQYF.

Here the CDR3 DNA reads TGTGCCAGCAGACTGACTACAGGGGTTAGCAATCAGCCCCAGCATTTT. Protein product: CASRLTTGVSNQPQHF. This chain links TRBV2 with TRBJ1-5; 7 positions match TRBD1. The junction had 8 bases not matched to a gene; V was cut back by 6 bases and J by 0 bases. The CDR3 is 16 residues long. The germline gives CDR1 SNHLY, CDR2 FYNNEI.

This CDR3 is CASSLIPQETQYF. CDR3 DNA sequence: TGTGCCAGCAGCTTGATCCCACAAGAGACCCAGTACTTC. The rearrangement joins TRBV5-4 to TRBJ2-5; D not resolved. Germline loops: CDR1 SGHNT, CDR2 YYREEE (reference sequence). The germline V and J ends were trimmed by 1 base and 2 bases, with 6 bases remaining between them. CDR3 length equals 13 residues.

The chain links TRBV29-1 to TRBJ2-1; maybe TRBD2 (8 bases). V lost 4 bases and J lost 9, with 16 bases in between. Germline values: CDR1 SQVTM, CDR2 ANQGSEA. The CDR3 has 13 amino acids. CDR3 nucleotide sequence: TGCAGCGTTGGAACAGGGGCGGGGGGTGAGCAGTTCTTC. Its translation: CSVGTGAGGEQFF.

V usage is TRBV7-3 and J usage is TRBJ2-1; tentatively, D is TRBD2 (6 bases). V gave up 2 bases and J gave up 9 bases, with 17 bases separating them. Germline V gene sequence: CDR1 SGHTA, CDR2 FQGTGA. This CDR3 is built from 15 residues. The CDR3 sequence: CASSLETGARGEQFF. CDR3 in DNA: TGTGCCAGCAGCTTAGAGACGGGAGCGAGAGGTGAGCAGTTCTTC.

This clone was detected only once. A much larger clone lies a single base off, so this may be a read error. The CDR3 reads CASSPSTDTQYF. The CDR3 nucleotides read TGTGCCAGCAGCCCTAGCACAGATACGCAGTATTTT. The rearrangement joins TRBV27 to TRBJ2-3; no reliable D call. The germline V gene has CDR1 MNHEY and CDR2 SMNVEV (reference sequence). CDR3 length: 12 amino acids. The V gene lost 6 bases and the J gene lost 0 bases, with 4 bases spanning the gap.

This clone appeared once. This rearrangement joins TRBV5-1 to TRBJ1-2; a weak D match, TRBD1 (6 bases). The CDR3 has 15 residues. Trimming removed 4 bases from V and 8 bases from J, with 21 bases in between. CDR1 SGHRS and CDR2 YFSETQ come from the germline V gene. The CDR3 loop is CASSTTTGWARGYTF. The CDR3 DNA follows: TGCGCCAGCAGCACGACAACAGGGTGGGCGAGAGGCTACACCTTC.

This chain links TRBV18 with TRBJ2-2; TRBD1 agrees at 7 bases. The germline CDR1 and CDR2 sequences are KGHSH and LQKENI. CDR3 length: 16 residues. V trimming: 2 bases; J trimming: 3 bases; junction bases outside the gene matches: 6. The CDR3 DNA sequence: TGTGCCAGCTCACCAAGGCCAGGGGGTGACACCGGGGAGCTGTTTTTT. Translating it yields CASSPRPGGDTGELFF. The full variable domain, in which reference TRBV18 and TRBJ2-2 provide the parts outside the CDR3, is NAGVMQNPRHLVRRRGQEARLRCSPMKGHSHVYWYRQLPEEGLKFMVYLQKENIIDESGMPKERFSAEFPKEGPSILRIQQVVRGDSAAYFCASSPRPGGDTGELFFGEGSRLTVL.

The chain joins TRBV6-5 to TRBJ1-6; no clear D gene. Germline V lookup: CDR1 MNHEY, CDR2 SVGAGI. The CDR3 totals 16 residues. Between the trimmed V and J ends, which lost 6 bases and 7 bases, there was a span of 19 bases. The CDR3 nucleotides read TGTGCCAGCAGCTACCAGGCAGCCTATGCCAATTCACCCCTCCACTTT. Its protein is CASSYQAAYANSPLHF.

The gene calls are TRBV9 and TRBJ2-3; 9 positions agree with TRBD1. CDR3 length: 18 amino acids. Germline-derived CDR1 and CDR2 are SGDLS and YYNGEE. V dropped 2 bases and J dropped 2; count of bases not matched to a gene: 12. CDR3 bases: TGTGCCAGCAGCGTGTCATCTAAGGGGACAGGGTACACAGATACGCAGTATTTT. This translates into CASSVSSKGTGYTDTQYF.

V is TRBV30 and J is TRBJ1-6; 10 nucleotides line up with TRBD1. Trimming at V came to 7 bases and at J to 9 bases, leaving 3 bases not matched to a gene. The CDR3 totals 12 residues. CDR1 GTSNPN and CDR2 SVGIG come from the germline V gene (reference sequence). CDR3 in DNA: TGTGCCTTAGGGACAGGGGTTTCACCCCTCCACTTT. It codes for CALGTGVSPLHF.

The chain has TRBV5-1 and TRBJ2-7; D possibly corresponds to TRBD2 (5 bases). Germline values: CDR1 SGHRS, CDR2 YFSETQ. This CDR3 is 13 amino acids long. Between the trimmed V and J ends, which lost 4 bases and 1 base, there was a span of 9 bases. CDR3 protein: CASSEGPSYEQYF. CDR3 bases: TGCGCCAGCAGCGAGGGCCCATCCTACGAGCAGTACTTC.

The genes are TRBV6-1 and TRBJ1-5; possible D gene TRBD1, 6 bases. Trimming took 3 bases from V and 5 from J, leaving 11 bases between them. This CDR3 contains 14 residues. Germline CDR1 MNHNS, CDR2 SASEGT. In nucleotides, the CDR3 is TGTGCCAGCAGTGAGAATACAGGGTATCAGCCCCAGCATTTT. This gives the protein CASSENTGYQPQHF.

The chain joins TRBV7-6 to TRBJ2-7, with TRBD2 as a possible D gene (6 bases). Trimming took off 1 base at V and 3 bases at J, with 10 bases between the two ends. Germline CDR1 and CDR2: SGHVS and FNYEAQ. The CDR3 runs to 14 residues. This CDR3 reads CASSLGQGGYEQYF. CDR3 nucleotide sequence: TGTGCCAGCAGCTTAGGGCAGGGAGGCTACGAGCAGTACTTC.

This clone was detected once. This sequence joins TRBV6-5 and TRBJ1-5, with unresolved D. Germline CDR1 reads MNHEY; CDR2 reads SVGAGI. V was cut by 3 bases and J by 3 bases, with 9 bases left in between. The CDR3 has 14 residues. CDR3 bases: TGTGCCAGCAGTTATGCGGGCGACAATCAGCCCCAGCATTTT. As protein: CASSYAGDNQPQHF.